A single sample gave rise to the 8 T cell receptor beta chains below, sequenced in a study of blood T cells in healthy people across ages. A sample-barcoded 5' primer and a J-beta primer mix were used in a second PCR of roughly 7 to 11 cycles. Each CDR3 protein is one row after TCRdb ran MiXCR on the 5' RACE reads. The repertoire holds 1.8 million or so distinct CDR3 sequences, with roughly two fifths as singletons. What was sequenced was blood. The receptor set was obtained from a human donor in good health.

This chain connects TRBV20-1 to TRBJ2-3; 9 nucleotides align to TRBD2. The length of the CDR3 is 15 residues. V lost 5 bases, J lost 4 bases, and 10 bases stayed unmatched. Per the germline V gene, CDR1 is DFQATT and CDR2 is SNEGSKA (reference sequence). CDR3 nucleotides: TGCAGTGCTTATACCGGGACTAGCAGTTCAGATACGCAGTATTTT. This codes for CSAYTGTSSSDTQYF.

This clonotype was detected only a few times. The genes are TRBV11-2 and TRBJ2-6; perhaps TRBD1 as D (6 bases). The CDR3 consists of 18 residues. Germline loops: CDR1 SGHAT, CDR2 FQNNGV. V was pared by 7 bases and J by 3 bases, with 22 bases between. The CDR3 region is CASTAQGSVRLGANVLTF. The CDR3 DNA is TGTGCCAGCACCGCACAGGGAAGCGTCCGGCTTGGGGCCAACGTCCTGACTTTC.

As for this clonotype: With a much larger clone just one base away, this may be a read error. The CDR3 nucleotides are TGTGCCAGCAGTTACACAACCAGCTACGGGCAGTACTTC. Its protein product is CASSYTTSYGQYF. V usage is TRBV6-5 and J usage is TRBJ2-7; D gene ambiguous. Germline CDR1 MNHEY, CDR2 SVGAGI. This CDR3 has 13 amino acids.

The chain uses TRBV27 and TRBJ2-5; 10 nucleotides match TRBD1. CDR1 is MNHEY and CDR2 is SMNVEV in the germline V gene (reference sequence). The CDR3 totals 14 residues. The V segment lost 11 bases and the J segment 11 bases; nucleotides outside the gene matches: 17. The CDR3 bases are TGTGCCGCCGGGGACAGGGGTTTGAGGAATGAGCAGTACTTC. The encoded protein is CAAGDRGLRNEQYF.

The rearrangement uses TRBV4-2 and TRBJ2-3; tentatively, D is TRBD1 (6 bases). V was clipped by 3 bases and J by 6 bases, with 16 bases between them. The CDR3 covers 15 residues. Looked up from germline, CDR1 is LGHNA and CDR2 is YNFKEQ. The chain's CDR3 is CASSQFPGEYDTQYF. CDR3 DNA: TGTGCCAGCAGCCAGTTTCCAGGGGAATACGATACGCAGTATTTT.

There are a few counts of this clonotype. The V and J genes are TRBV6-2 or TRBV6-3 and TRBJ1-2, with unresolved D. Trimming shortened V by 2 bases and J by 5 bases, and 9 bases separated the two germline ends. The CDR3 loop spans 13 amino acids. Germline V lookup: CDR1 MNHEY, CDR2 SVGEGT. The CDR3 spells CASSYDGFYGYTF. The CDR3, as DNA: TGTGCCAGCAGTTACGACGGATTTTATGGCTACACCTTC.

This clonotype turned up a few times. The chain carries TRBV12-3 or TRBV12-4 and TRBJ2-1; D remains unclear. The ends were cut back, 3 bases at V and 5 bases at J, with 14 bases in the middle. This CDR3 has 15 amino acids. The DNA of the CDR3 is TGTGCCAGCAGTTTGACGTCGGTAAGAAACAATGAGCAGTTCTTC. Its translation: CASSLTSVRNNEQFF.

The chain couples TRBV3-1 to TRBJ2-4; weak D call: TRBD1 (5 bases). CDR3 length: 14 amino acids. V was pared by 2 bases and J by 6 bases, with 11 bases between. Germline V gene sequence: CDR1 LGHDT, CDR2 YNNKEL (reference sequence). Here the CDR3 DNA reads TGTGCCAGCAGCCAAACCAGGGCAACAAACATTCAGTACTTC. Amino acids: CASSQTRATNIQYF.